The clone carrying this T cell receptor beta chain ranks as medium-sized. Its specificity is not known. The sample belongs to a study of metastatic and nonmetastatic thyroid tumors. Turning to the study itself: Malignant and benign thyroid patients had repertoires compared in peripheral blood and tumor or nodule tissue.

Authors' methods: Building a distant-metastasis classifier for papillary thyroid cancer drew on CDR3 differences across clinicopathological groups. TCRdb called clones again from the PCR reads with MiXCR. It is TCRdb's table, rather than the study itself, that gives the V and J calls and clone size. The sample has 15,000 to 20,000 clones; about 27% are singletons. Points from the study as a whole: TCR beta diversity was reportedly significantly higher in malignant thyroid tumors than benign nodules, in blood and tumor.

Not a single patient had been given any form of treatment at any point before undergoing thyroid surgery. V gave up 2 bases and J gave up 0 bases, with 11 bases separating them. Germline V lookup: CDR1 MNHNS, CDR2 SASEGT. The CDR3 runs 16 residues. Sequenced input: tumor tissue. V usage is TRBV6-1 and J usage is TRBJ1-5; no firm D call. The receptor comes from a female donor with papillary thyroid cancer or a benign thyroid nodule (not recorded which). Some clones in this sample may be carry-over from other donors' samples. The CDR3 DNA follows: TGTGCCAGCAGTGAACTGGCGACACATAGCAATCAGCCCCAGCATTTT. Encoded protein: CASSELATHSNQPQHF.